These 21 T cell receptor beta chains share one sample of origin, sequenced in a study of T cell changes during pregnancy in multiple sclerosis. Measured with immunoSEQ multiplex PCR; TCRdb has only the in-frame clones, and not every one. The table has 50,000 to 60,000 clones, approximately 91% seen once. The specimen was peripheral blood, collected after pregnancy. The receptors here all came from a female donor with multiple sclerosis, enrolled in a pregnancy study.

The genes are TRBV5-1 and TRBJ1-1, with 9 bases aligning to TRBD1. The CDR3 is 14 amino acids. V shed 2 bases, J shed 5 bases, and the junction held 4 bases outside the gene matches. Per germline, CDR1 SGHRS and CDR2 YFSETQ. The CDR3 sequence: CASSLQGARTEAFF. CDR3 nucleotide sequence: TGCGCCAGCAGCTTACAGGGGGCGCGGACTGAAGCTTTCTTT.

The chain links TRBV5-5 to TRBJ1-4; D unclear. The CDR3 length is 15 residues. Trimming took 5 bases from V and 0 from J, leaving 11 bases between them. Germline CDR1 SGHKS, CDR2 YYEKEE (reference sequence). The CDR3 bases are TGTGCCAGCAGTCCTCCGGCGGCAACTAATGAAAAACTGTTTTTT. Protein product: CASSPPAATNEKLFF.

The chain links TRBV5-1 to TRBJ2-5; D might be TRBD1 (7 bases). Looked up from germline, CDR1 is SGHRS and CDR2 is YFSETQ. Trimming left V 4 bases short and J 7 bases short, with 17 bases between. The CDR3 runs to 14 residues. The CDR3 loop reads CASSSAGGLATQYF. CDR3 sequence (DNA): TGCGCCAGCAGCAGCGCAGGGGGGTTAGCGACCCAGTACTTC.

J is TRBJ2-1 and V is TRBV9; D is unresolved. The germline V and J ends were trimmed by 0 bases and 2 bases, with 15 bases remaining between them. Germline-derived CDR1 and CDR2 are SGDLS and YYNGEE. CDR3 length: 17 residues. The CDR3 is CASSVVARRATYNEQFF. CDR3 nucleotide sequence: TGTGCCAGCAGCGTAGTTGCGCGTCGAGCAACCTACAATGAGCAGTTCTTC.

V usage is TRBV19 and J usage is TRBJ1-1, with 9 bases lining up with TRBD1. V was clipped by 0 bases and J by 4 bases; unmatched bases: 3. This CDR3 region has 15 residues. Per germline, CDR1 LNHDA and CDR2 SQIVND (reference sequence). CDR3 region: CASSIEGTGSTEAFF. The CDR3 DNA sequence: TGTGCCAGTAGTATAGAGGGGACAGGGAGCACTGAAGCTTTCTTT.

This clone was picked up one time. The rearrangement links TRBV6-5 to TRBJ2-4, with D maybe TRBD1 (5 bases). The V end lost 6 bases, the J end lost 3 bases, and 15 bases lay between the germline ends. Germline-derived CDR1 and CDR2 are MNHEY and SVGAGI. The CDR3 runs to 15 residues. This CDR3 reads CASRQGAPVKNIQYF. The CDR3 nucleotides read TGTGCCAGCAGGCAAGGGGCGCCGGTCAAAAACATTCAGTACTTC.

The chain is built from TRBV2 and TRBJ2-3, with 8 bases that match TRBD2. CDR1 is SNHLY and CDR2 is FYNNEI in the germline V gene. Trimming cost V 9 bases and J 3 bases; bases outside gene matches: 8. CDR3 length equals 14 residues. The CDR3 DNA reads TGTGCCAGTATAGCGGGGAGTATGACAGATACGCAGTATTTT. The encoded protein is CASIAGSMTDTQYF.

This sequence joins TRBV7-2 and TRBJ2-5; 8 nucleotides align to TRBD2. CDR3 length: 15 amino acids. V gave up 5 bases and J gave up 3 bases; unmatched junction bases: 8. CDR1 SGHTA and CDR2 FQGNSA come from the germline V gene. DNA of the CDR3: TGTGCCAGCAGCCCTCGCCGAGCGGGGGAAGAGACCCAGTACTTC. Translated: CASSPRRAGEETQYF.

A single count supports this clone. This rearrangement joins TRBV6-1 to TRBJ1-6; perhaps TRBD1 as D (6 bases). Looked up from germline, CDR1 is MNHNS and CDR2 is SASEGT. Trimming took 3 bases from V and 1 from J, leaving 10 bases between them. The CDR3 has 16 residues. This CDR3 is CASSDRGSSYNSPLHF. The CDR3, as DNA: TGTGCCAGCAGTGACAGGGGCTCTTCCTATAATTCACCCCTCCACTTT.

The rearrangement joins TRBV10-1 to TRBJ2-3, with D tentatively TRBD2 (7 bases). The CDR3 loop spans 16 amino acids. Germline CDR1 is WNHNN and CDR2 is SYGVQD (reference sequence). Trimming removed 4 bases at V and 4 bases at J, with 18 bases between. The CDR3 here is CASSASKGGGPDTQYF. The CDR3 DNA sequence: TGCGCCAGCAGTGCTTCGAAGGGGGGGGGCCCAGATACGCAGTATTTT.

The chain joins TRBV7-2 to TRBJ1-2; 10 bases agree with TRBD1. This CDR3 has 15 amino acids. Trimming removed 5 bases from V and 7 bases from J; junction bases left unmatched: 10. CDR1 and CDR2 from the germline V gene are SGHTA and FQGNSA. The CDR3 protein is CASSGRDRGSGGYTF. Written as DNA, the CDR3 is TGTGCCAGCAGCGGCCGGGACAGGGGATCGGGTGGCTACACCTTC. The complete variable domain, with remaining parts taken from reference TRBV7-2 and TRBJ1-2, reads GAGVSQSPSNKVTEKGKDVELRCDPISGHTALYWYRQSLGQGLEFLIYFQGNSAPDKSGLPSDRFSAERTGGSVSTLTIQRTQQEDSAVYLCASSGRDRGSGGYTFGSGTRLTVV.

V usage is TRBV18 and J usage is TRBJ2-7, with TRBD1 as a possible D gene (6 bases). The CDR3 extends over 13 amino acids. The germline V gene has CDR1 KGHSH and CDR2 LQKENI. Trimming took off 4 bases at V and 5 bases at J, with 12 bases between the two ends. The CDR3 reads CASSRLNRDEQYF. The CDR3 nucleotides are TGTGCCAGCTCACGCTTAAACAGGGACGAGCAGTACTTC.

The chain carries TRBV5-1 and TRBJ2-6; D perhaps matches TRBD2 (6 bases). The V end was cut by 4 bases, the J end by 2 bases, with 13 bases between. CDR3 length: 16 amino acids. Germline-derived CDR1 and CDR2 are SGHRS and YFSETQ. CDR3: CASSALGGAGANVLTF. CDR3 nucleotide sequence: TGCGCCAGCAGCGCCCTGGGCGGGGCTGGGGCCAACGTCCTGACTTTC.

This clone came up a few times. The chain carries TRBV25-1 and TRBJ1-1; TRBD1 might be the D (6 bases). The CDR3 spans 13 residues. The germline gives CDR1 MGHDK, CDR2 SYGVNS. V shed 4 bases and J shed 1 base, with 7 bases lying between them. CDR3 sequence: CASSGQANTEAFF. The CDR3 bases are TGTGCCAGCAGTGGACAGGCGAACACTGAAGCTTTCTTT.

This chain joins TRBV28 and TRBJ2-5; possible D gene TRBD2, 7 bases. Trimming stripped 5 bases from V and 3 bases from J, with 19 bases between. From germline, CDR1 is MDHEN and CDR2 SYDVKM. The CDR3 loop spans 16 amino acids. CDR3 amino acids: CASSLGEGDSEETQYF. The CDR3 coding sequence is TGTGCCAGCAGTCTCGGGGAGGGGGATTCTGAAGAGACCCAGTACTTC.

The chain is built from TRBV30 and TRBJ2-5, with 8 bases identical to TRBD1. J lost 3 bases, V lost 4 bases, and 13 bases had no gene match. The CDR3 length is 16 residues. Germline V gene data show CDR1 as GTSNPN and CDR2 as SVGIG (reference sequence). This chain's CDR3 is CAWTWSRRGPEETQYF. DNA of the CDR3: TGTGCCTGGACATGGTCGCGCAGGGGGCCCGAAGAGACCCAGTACTTC.

The chain recombines TRBV19 with TRBJ2-5; perhaps TRBD1 as D (6 bases). The germline CDR1 and CDR2 sequences are LNHDA and SQIVND (reference sequence). V lost 4 bases, J lost 2 bases, and 8 bases lay in between. The CDR3 contains 13 residues. The CDR3 sequence is CASSKDRQETQYF. CDR3 in DNA: TGTGCCAGTAGTAAGGACAGACAAGAGACCCAGTACTTC.

This clone was recorded once. The chain recombines TRBV5-1 with TRBJ1-2; D perhaps matches TRBD1 (5 bases). V lost 5 bases to trimming and J lost 6 bases, with 17 bases between them. The CDR3 is 14 amino acids. Germline CDR1 and CDR2: SGHRS and YFSETQ. This CDR3 reads CASSVGLGVDGYTF. The CDR3 nucleotides read TGCGCCAGCAGTGTGGGATTAGGGGTTGATGGCTACACCTTC. The variable domain in full, with the rest retrieved from reference TRBV5-1 and TRBJ1-2, is KAGVTQTPRYLIKTRGQQVTLSCSPISGHRSVSWYQQTPGQGLQFLFEYFSETQRNKGNFPGRFSGRQFSNSRSEMNVSTLELGDSALYLCASSVGLGVDGYTFGSGTRLTVV.

The V and J genes are TRBV6-6 and TRBJ1-6; D is undetermined. With 0 bases removed from V and 14 bases from J, the gap between germline ends came to 17 bases. There are 15 residues in the CDR3. The germline V gene encodes CDR1 MNHNY and CDR2 SVGAGI (reference sequence). In DNA, the CDR3 is TGTGCCAGCAGTTACTCGATCCCCCGGCCGGGAGCCCTCCACTTT. Its protein is CASSYSIPRPGALHF.

V gene TRBV15 combines with J gene TRBJ2-2; D is ambiguous. Germline V gene sequence: CDR1 LNHNV, CDR2 YYDKDF (reference sequence). CDR3 length: 15 residues. V shed 0 bases and J shed 5 bases, with 10 bases lying between them. The CDR3 loop reads CATSRDLLVTGELFF. The DNA of the CDR3 is TGTGCCACCAGCAGAGATCTACTTGTGACCGGGGAGCTGTTTTTT.

The chain links TRBV5-4 to TRBJ2-3; TRBD2 might be the D (5 bases). Germline V lookup: CDR1 SGHNT, CDR2 YYREEE (reference sequence). V dropped 0 bases and J dropped 0 bases, with 11 bases sitting between them. The CDR3 has 16 residues. The CDR3 sequence is CASSLALATSTDTQYF. The CDR3, as DNA: TGTGCCAGCAGCTTGGCCTTAGCGACTAGCACAGATACGCAGTATTTT.